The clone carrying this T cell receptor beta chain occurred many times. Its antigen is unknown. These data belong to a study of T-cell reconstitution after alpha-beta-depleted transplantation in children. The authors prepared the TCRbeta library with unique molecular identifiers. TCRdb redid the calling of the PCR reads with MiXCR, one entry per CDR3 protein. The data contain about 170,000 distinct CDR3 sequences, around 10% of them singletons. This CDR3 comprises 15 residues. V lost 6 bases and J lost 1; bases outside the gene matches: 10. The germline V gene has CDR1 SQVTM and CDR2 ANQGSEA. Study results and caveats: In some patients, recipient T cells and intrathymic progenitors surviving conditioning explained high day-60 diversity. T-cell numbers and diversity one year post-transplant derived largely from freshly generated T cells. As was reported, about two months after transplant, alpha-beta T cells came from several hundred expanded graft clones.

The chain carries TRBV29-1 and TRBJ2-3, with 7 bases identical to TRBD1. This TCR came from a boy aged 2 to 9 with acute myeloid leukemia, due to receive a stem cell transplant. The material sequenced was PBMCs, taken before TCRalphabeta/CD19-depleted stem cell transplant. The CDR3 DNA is TGCAGCGTAGCCTTACAGGGGAAAGGCACAGATACGCAGTATTTT. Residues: CSVALQGKGTDTQYF.